The clone carrying this T cell receptor (beta chain) is deemed medium-sized. Its antigen is undetermined. Germline CDR1 SGHTA, CDR2 FQGNSA. The CDR3 is 16 amino acids. Trimming took 5 bases from V and 0 from J, leaving 13 bases between them. Repertoires were generated with immunoSEQ multiplex PCR, while TCRdb's copy carries only in-frame clones and drops some. The repertoire holds about 66,000 clones, with around 84% as singletons. The data were taken from a study of a mutant IDH1 vaccine in newly diagnosed glioma. Time point described: week 11, during vaccination. Every single dose of the vaccine, 300 ug of mutant IDH1 20-mer peptide, came with topical imiquimod.

V is TRBV7-2 and J is TRBJ1-4; tentatively, D is TRBD1 (5 bases). The specimen was PBMCs, collected from a glioma patient whose treatment included an IDH1 peptide vaccine. This clonotype was sampled from a woman between 45 and 60 years old with glioma. CDR3 DNA: TGTGCCAGCAGCCCCAGGGCTTTTGCAACTAATGAAAAACTGTTTTTT. It encodes CASSPRAFATNEKLFF. Supplemented by reference TRBV7-2 and TRBJ1-4, the full variable domain reads GAGVSQSPSNKVTEKGKDVELRCDPISGHTALYWYRQSLGQGLEFLIYFQGNSAPDKSGLPSDRFSAERTGGSVSTLTIQRTQQEDSAVYLCASSPRAFATNEKLFFGSGTQLSVL.